These 5 T cell receptor beta chains came from one sample sequenced in a study of OX40 agonist ivuxolimab in advanced cancers. TCRdb's copy holds only in-frame clones and misses some; the assay was immunoSEQ multiplex PCR. The table has around 40,000 clones, approximately 86% seen once. Here the sequenced sample was CD4+ or CD8+ T cells sorted from blood, taken in a trial of the OX40 agonist ivuxolimab. The source is an adult with an advanced solid tumor such as melanoma, head and neck, liver or kidney cancer.

The chain joins TRBV19 to TRBJ1-5, with 11 nucleotides matching TRBD1. J gave up 5 bases and V 3 bases, and 6 bases lay outside the gene matches. Germline CDR1 reads LNHDA; CDR2 reads SQIVND (reference sequence). This CDR3 region has 16 residues. CDR3 residues: CASSIPGQGVHQPQHF. In nucleotides, the CDR3 is TGTGCCAGTAGTATCCCGGGACAGGGGGTTCATCAGCCCCAGCATTTT.

Only one count was recorded for this clone. This sequence joins TRBV6-5 and TRBJ2-5; tentative D call: TRBD2 (6 bases). Germline CDR1 reads MNHEY; CDR2 reads SVGAGI. The V gene lost 6 bases and the J gene lost 7 bases, with 12 bases spanning the gap. The CDR3 is made up of 12 amino acids. The CDR3 nucleotides read TGTGCCAGCAGCCAAAAAGCGGGGACCCAGTACTTC. It specifies CASSQKAGTQYF.

This chain connects TRBV30 to TRBJ1-2; 7 bases agree with TRBD1. Trimming cost V 0 bases and J 6 bases; bases outside gene matches: 4. CDR3 length: 13 amino acids. Germline lookup yields CDR1 GTSNPN and CDR2 SVGIG (reference sequence). The CDR3 region has the DNA TGTGCCTGGAGTGTCACAGGGGCAAATGGCTACACCTTC. Amino acids: CAWSVTGANGYTF.

This chain links TRBV4-1 with TRBJ1-2; a possible D gene is TRBD1 (6 bases). Germline CDR1 and CDR2: MGHRA and YSYEKL. The CDR3 loop spans 14 amino acids. Trimming took 2 bases from V and 4 from J, leaving 11 bases between them. CDR3 region: CASSQPQGGYGYTF. CDR3 coding DNA: TGCGCCAGCAGCCAACCACAGGGAGGCTATGGCTACACCTTC.

J is TRBJ2-3 and V is TRBV27; no definite D call. CDR1 and CDR2 from the germline V gene are MNHEY and SMNVEV (reference sequence). Trimming left V 5 bases short and J 0 bases short, with 12 bases between. This CDR3 region has 15 residues. CDR3 residues: CASSTRRLSTDTQYF. The CDR3 nucleotides read TGTGCCAGCAGTACAAGACGGCTCAGCACAGATACGCAGTATTTT.